This T cell receptor beta chain was retrieved from a study of T cell repertoires in cytomegalovirus infection. Study results and limitations: Across the ex vivo response, the dominant clonotypes were HLA-C-restricted CMV-specific TCR beta clonotypes.

The table lists this clonotype with many counts. As yet, its antigen is unknown. TCRdb itself ran the reads through MiXCR, one entry per CDR3 protein. The sample lists hundreds of thousands of distinct CDR3 sequences, approximately 22% occurring once. CDR3 length: 15 residues. J gave up 5 bases and V 1 base, and 3 bases lay outside the gene matches. From germline, CDR1 is SGHVS and CDR2 FQNEAQ. The rearrangement joins TRBV7-8 to TRBJ1-1; 11 nucleotides line up with TRBD1. The sample consisted of CD8+ T cells from PBMCs. This TCR was recovered from a human donor in good health (CMV status not recorded). Some clones in this sample may be carry-over from other donors' samples. CDR3 region: CASSLGTGGGTEAFF. In nucleotides, the CDR3 is TGTGCCAGCAGCTTAGGGACAGGGGGCGGGACTGAAGCTTTCTTT.